These 4 T cell receptor beta chains originate from one sample sequenced in a study of T cells in Graves' hyperthyroidism and ophthalmopathy. Template material for amplifying TCR beta CDR3 regions consisted of RNA transcripts. HTBI primers were used for first-round RT-PCR of the TCR CDR3. From the multiplex PCR reads, TCRdb called clonotypes with MiXCR, one entry per CDR3 protein. The repertoire has about 610,000 distinct CDR3 sequences, roughly 50% of them found once; the top ten carry around 8%. Sequenced: peripheral blood or thyroid tissue (not recorded which). The receptor source for this set is a woman in her late teens or twenties with Graves' hyperthyroidism.

The V call is TRBV20-1, the J call TRBJ1-2; a possible D gene is TRBD1 (5 bases). The ends were cut back, 1 base at V and 7 bases at J, with 16 bases in the middle. Germline assignment: CDR1 DFQATT and CDR2 SNEGSKA (reference sequence). CDR3 length: 14 residues. The CDR3 loop reads CSARGLTGVGGYTF. DNA for the CDR3: TGCAGTGCTAGAGGTTTGACGGGGGTGGGTGGCTACACCTTC.

Points on this clonotype: Germline and junction disagree at one end, which may indicate a read error. The genes are TRBV20-1 and TRBJ2-6; 10 bases agree with TRBD2. The CDR3 is made up of 18 amino acids. Germline V gene sequence: CDR1 DFQATT, CDR2 SNEGSKA (reference sequence). CDR3 region: CSAREGAAGGSGTNVLTF. As DNA, the CDR3 is TGCAGTGCTAGAGAGGGAGCAGCGGGAGGGTCTGGGACCAACGTCCTGACTTTC.

The chain combines TRBV7-8 with TRBJ2-3; a weak D match, TRBD2 (6 bases). Germline values: CDR1 SGHVS, CDR2 FQNEAQ. V gave up 5 bases and J gave up 0 bases, with 15 bases separating them. The CDR3 spans 16 residues. In DNA form, the CDR3 reads TGTGCCAGCAGCAGTAGCACGGCGGGGAGCACAGATACGCAGTATTTT. Its protein is CASSSSTAGSTDTQYF.

Many counts were recorded for this clonotype. The chain joins TRBV15 to TRBJ1-1; 7 nucleotides agree with TRBD1. Trimming at V came to 5 bases and at J to 4 bases, leaving 7 bases not matched to a gene. CDR3 length: 14 residues. Germline V gene sequence: CDR1 LNHNV, CDR2 YYDKDF (reference sequence). The CDR3 bases are TGTGCCACCAGCTACGACAGGGCGAGCACTGAAGCTTTCTTT. Encoded protein: CATSYDRASTEAFF.